Shown below are 18 T cell receptor beta chains from a single sample sequenced in a study of blood T cell repertoires in COVID-19. Sequencing used immunoSEQ multiplex PCR; TCRdb keeps in-frame clones, though not all of them. Here the sample spans 250,000 to 350,000 clones, roughly 87% being singletons. The sample comprised peripheral blood. The receptors were sampled from a man between 18 and 35 years old with active or convalescent COVID-19.

CDR3: CASSFRDTPQHF. The CDR3 DNA reads TGTGCCAGCAGCTTCCGGGACACCCCCCAGCATTTT. V gene TRBV7-2 combines with J gene TRBJ1-5; TRBD1 might be the D (6 bases). This CDR3 contains 12 residues. CDR1 SGHTA and CDR2 FQGNSA come from the germline V gene. The V and J ends lost 3 bases and 10 bases respectively, with 10 bases between them.

This clone was detected a few times. The chain couples TRBV5-8 to TRBJ1-5; perhaps TRBD1 as D (5 bases). This CDR3 region has 16 residues. Germline values: CDR1 SGHTS, CDR2 YDEGEE. The V and J ends lost 1 base and 7 bases respectively, with 18 bases between them. Here the CDR3 reads CASSLRGQVRKQPQHF. CDR3 bases: TGTGCCAGCAGCTTGAGGGGTCAGGTTCGGAAGCAGCCCCAGCATTTT.

The chain couples TRBV7-2 to TRBJ2-5; D possibly corresponds to TRBD2 (6 bases). The CDR3 sequence is 14 residues long. The ends were cut back, 1 base at V and 3 bases at J, with 9 bases in the middle. The germline gives CDR1 SGHTA, CDR2 FQGNSA. The CDR3 protein is CASSLGWTKETQYF. CDR3 in DNA: TGTGCCAGCAGCTTAGGCTGGACTAAAGAGACCCAGTACTTC.

This sequence joins TRBV7-3 and TRBJ2-7, with D uncertain. V shed 2 bases and J shed 5 bases, with 10 bases lying between them. The germline V gene encodes CDR1 SGHTA and CDR2 FQGTGA. There are 13 residues in the CDR3. CDR3 loop: CASSLYPGHEQYF. DNA for the CDR3: TGTGCCAGCAGCTTATATCCTGGCCACGAGCAGTACTTC.

The chain carries TRBV19 and TRBJ1-5; D is undetermined. CDR3 size: 15 residues. The germline V gene has CDR1 LNHDA and CDR2 SQIVND (reference sequence). Trimming pared 4 bases from V and 2 bases from J, leaving 12 bases between. CDR3 sequence reads: CASSTSRWRNQPQHF. DNA for the CDR3: TGTGCCAGTAGTACCTCTAGGTGGCGCAATCAGCCCCAGCATTTT. The variable domain in full, completed from reference TRBV19 and TRBJ1-5, reads DGGITQSPKYLFRKEGQNVTLSCEQNLNHDAMYWYRQDPGQGLRLIYYSQIVNDFQKGDIAEGYSVSREKKESFPLTVTSAQKNPTAFYLCASSTSRWRNQPQHFGDGTRLSIL.

The chain has TRBV6-2 or TRBV6-3 and TRBJ2-7; 9 bases map to TRBD1. The CDR3 has 15 amino acids. The germline gives CDR1 MNHEY, CDR2 SVGEGT. V lost 4 bases and J lost 5; bases outside the gene matches: 9. CDR3 region: CASSSLGTGRHEQYF. Here the CDR3 DNA reads TGTGCCAGCAGTTCCCTAGGGACAGGGCGGCACGAGCAGTACTTC.

The V gene is TRBV6-5, the J gene TRBJ2-7, with 7 bases fitting TRBD1. The CDR3 runs to 13 residues. Germline V gene sequence: CDR1 MNHEY, CDR2 SVGAGI. Germline trimming cut 6 bases from V and 7 bases from J; bases unmatched to any gene: 9. The CDR3 is CASRLGTAFEQYF. CDR3 in DNA: TGTGCCAGCAGGTTGGGGACAGCTTTTGAGCAGTACTTC.

On this clone itself: Its ends do not fully match the called genes, so a read error is possible. This chain links TRBV27 with TRBJ1-5; D is possibly TRBD1 (6 bases). Germline-derived CDR1 and CDR2 are MNHEY and SMNVEV (reference sequence). The CDR3 is made up of 16 amino acids. In DNA, the CDR3 is TGTGCCAACAGTTCCTACAGGGTAAAGCTTCATCAGCCCCAGCATTTT. Translating gives CANSSYRVKLHQPQHF.

The chain joins TRBV19 to TRBJ1-2; 10 nucleotides match TRBD1. The CDR3 runs 15 residues. After removal of 5 bases from V and 3 bases from J, the junction contained 6 bases not matched to a gene. Germline CDR1 reads LNHDA; CDR2 reads SQIVND (reference sequence). The CDR3 protein is CASSASGTGDYGYTF. The CDR3 region has the DNA TGTGCCAGTAGTGCGTCCGGGACAGGGGACTATGGCTACACCTTC. The whole variable domain, remainder taken from reference TRBV19 and TRBJ1-2, is DGGITQSPKYLFRKEGQNVTLSCEQNLNHDAMYWYRQDPGQGLRLIYYSQIVNDFQKGDIAEGYSVSREKKESFPLTVTSAQKNPTAFYLCASSASGTGDYGYTFGSGTRLTVV.

This clone was observed a handful of times. The V and J genes are TRBV5-1 and TRBJ1-5, with D unclear. CDR3 length equals 19 residues. The germline V gene has CDR1 SGHRS and CDR2 YFSETQ. V was cut by 2 bases and J by 0 bases, with 21 bases left in between. This chain's CDR3 is CASSFGSGPGVYSNQPQHF. The CDR3 region has the DNA TGCGCCAGCAGCTTTGGGTCCGGGCCCGGGGTCTATAGCAATCAGCCCCAGCATTTT.

In nucleotides, the CDR3 is TGTGCCAGCAGCGCACCTACTGGAAACACCATATATTTT. This gives the protein CASSAPTGNTIYF. The chain couples TRBV9 to TRBJ1-3; D remains ambiguous. From germline, CDR1 is SGDLS and CDR2 YYNGEE. This CDR3 has 13 residues. With 3 bases removed from V and 2 bases from J, the gap between germline ends came to 6 bases.

This sequence joins TRBV29-1 and TRBJ2-7; 9 bases match TRBD1. The CDR3 consists of 13 residues. V shed 7 bases, J shed 1 base, and the junction held 5 bases outside the gene matches. CDR1 is SQVTM and CDR2 is ANQGSEA in the germline V gene. As DNA, the CDR3 is TGCAGCGCTGGGACAGGGTTGTCCTACGAGCAGTACTTC. Protein product: CSAGTGLSYEQYF.

V usage is TRBV7-8 and J usage is TRBJ1-4; 9 positions match TRBD1. Germline V lookup: CDR1 SGHVS, CDR2 FQNEAQ. This CDR3 region has 20 residues. The junction had 21 bases not matched to a gene; V was cut back by 5 bases and J by 5 bases. CDR3 residues: CASSGMIHRDREKANEKLFF. Written as DNA, the CDR3 is TGTGCCAGCAGCGGGATGATTCACCGGGACAGGGAGAAGGCGAATGAAAAACTGTTTTTT.

This chain connects TRBV3-1 (or the pseudogene TRBV3-2) to TRBJ2-5; 7 bases line up with TRBD1. The CDR3 totals 15 residues. CDR1 LGHDT and CDR2 YNNKEL come from the germline V gene (reference sequence). V gave up 0 bases and J gave up 5 bases; unmatched junction bases: 6. This CDR3 is CASSQELGRGETQYF. The CDR3 coding sequence is TGTGCCAGCAGCCAAGAGTTGGGCAGGGGGGAGACCCAGTACTTC.

CDR3 loop: CASSFPGQNSPLHF. DNA of the CDR3: TGTGCCAGCAGCTTCCCCGGACAGAATTCACCCCTCCACTTT. This chain joins TRBV7-9 and TRBJ1-6, with a possible D match to TRBD1 (6 bases). From germline, CDR1 is SEHNR and CDR2 FQNEAQ (reference sequence). V lost 3 bases and J 7 bases, leaving 10 bases between the germline ends. The CDR3 consists of 14 residues. The complete variable domain, with remaining parts taken from reference TRBV7-9 and TRBJ1-6, reads DTGVSQNPRHKITKRGQNVTFRCDPISEHNRLYWYRQTLGQGPEFLTYFQNEAQLEKSRLLSDRFSAERPKGSFSTLEIQRTEQGDSAMYLCASSFPGQNSPLHFGNGTRLTVT.

V usage is TRBV7-8 and J usage is TRBJ2-7; unclear D gene. V dropped 1 base and J dropped 3 bases, with 4 bases sitting between them. This CDR3 is built from 12 residues. CDR1 SGHVS and CDR2 FQNEAQ come from the germline V gene. The CDR3: CASSLELYEQYF. Written as DNA, the CDR3 is TGTGCCAGCAGCTTAGAGCTCTACGAGCAGTACTTC.

This clone was recorded only once. This rearrangement joins TRBV28 to TRBJ2-5, with 7 nucleotides matching TRBD1. The CDR3 is made up of 15 amino acids. V lost 4 bases and J lost 2; bases outside the gene matches: 7. From germline, CDR1 is MDHEN and CDR2 SYDVKM. CDR3: CASSYTGTEQETQYF. CDR3 bases: TGTGCCAGCAGTTACACCGGGACAGAACAAGAGACCCAGTACTTC.

The chain couples TRBV29-1 to TRBJ2-7; 8 positions agree with TRBD2. V lost 3 bases to trimming and J lost 0 bases; unmatched junction nucleotides: 1. CDR3 length equals 13 residues. Per germline, CDR1 SQVTM and CDR2 ANQGSEA. DNA for the CDR3: TGCAGCGTTGATACTAGCGGCTCCTACGAGCAGTACTTC. Residues: CSVDTSGSYEQYF.